The source of this T cell receptor beta chain is a study of blood T cell repertoires in COVID-19 (dated by TCRdb to the early 2020s). Broadly, across the study: Samples covering the acute and convalescent phases of COVID-19 were provided by collaborators in the United States, Italy and Spain. The material from the prospective study consisted of cDNA or gDNA derived from T cells, B-cell-depleted T cells, or PBMCs. The dataset comprised deeply sampled blood TCRbeta repertoires from subjects exposed to, actively infected with, or recovered from COVID-19. The repertoires were released in a freely available public database meant as a resource for research on the immune response to SARS-CoV-2. Samples came from the ongoing ImmuneRACE study (first 160 participants) plus 1,254 subjects from 6 global collaborators. The sample metadata nearly always contained a de-identified subject ID, COVID-19 status, age in years and sex. Where HLA class I and class II types were available, the types were taken from metadata supplied by the sample provider, not from assay-based typing.

The germline V gene provides CDR1 KGHSH and CDR2 LQKENI. The CDR3 measures 14 amino acids from cysteine to phenylalanine. Just CDR3 DNA is preserved here, 42 bases in frame from base 1. Germline trimming: 3 bases from V, 7 bases from J; junction bases outside gene matches: 8. This clone is a singleton in its sample. Its antigen has not been determined. No much larger clone is present one base from it, and per-base qualities are unavailable. The collaborating institutions used their own protocols to collect whole blood in K2EDTA tubes. For TCRbeta analysis, collaborators shipped samples as frozen whole blood, isolated PBMCs, or DNA extracted from either of those sample types. Results the study describes overall, beyond this receptor: How much clinical and demographic metadata was included differed by source and by participant, and the metadata was provided uncurated.

The immunoSEQ Assay, a bias-controlled multiplex PCR, was used to amplify TCRbeta CDR3 regions from genomic DNA. The original pipeline was this. Nucleated cell counts per sample were estimated from amplification of reference gene primers within the assay. To quantify the absolute abundance of each unique TCRbeta CDR3 rearrangement, sequence reads were collapsed and filtered. For each sample, productive Simpson clonality was calculated as the square root of Simpson's diversity index over productive rearrangements. The table comes from immuneACCESS by way of TCRdb, which keeps in-frame sequences with V and J called. Part of the clones is missing from these tables; in studies checked, under half for an unresolved V gene and the rest for unknown reasons. Clone size and V and J calls were adopted from that table, with D and trimming inferred from the DNA. The sample table records around 130,000 clones; roughly 80% of these occur just once. In total, the top ten clones hold 12% of the sample.

This TCR was recovered from a woman aged 55-70 years with acute or convalescent COVID-19. The sequence links TRBV18 to TRBJ1-2, with 7 middle bases fitting TRBD1. Sequenced sample: peripheral blood. CDR3 sequence: CASSPQRDRSGYTF. The bases are TGTGCCAGCTCACCTCAACGGGACAGAAGTGGCTACACCTTC.